The sequence of this T cell receptor beta chain was determined in a study of T cells of healthy individuals. Ten or more counts support this clonotype. This CDR3 has 14 residues. J gave up 9 bases and V 2 bases, and 9 bases lay outside the gene matches. Per the germline V gene, CDR1 is DFQATT and CDR2 is SNEGSKA (reference sequence). TCRdb reanalysed the 5' RACE reads using MiXCR and keeps one entry per CDR3 protein. The sample consists of 100,000 or so distinct CDR3 sequences, around 17% of them appearing once. This receptor was taken from a human donor in good health. V is TRBV20-1 and J is TRBJ2-1; 8 bases map to TRBD2. CDR3 sequence: CSARSGTRVGEQFF. As DNA, the CDR3 is TGCAGTGCTAGATCCGGGACTAGGGTTGGTGAGCAGTTCTTC.